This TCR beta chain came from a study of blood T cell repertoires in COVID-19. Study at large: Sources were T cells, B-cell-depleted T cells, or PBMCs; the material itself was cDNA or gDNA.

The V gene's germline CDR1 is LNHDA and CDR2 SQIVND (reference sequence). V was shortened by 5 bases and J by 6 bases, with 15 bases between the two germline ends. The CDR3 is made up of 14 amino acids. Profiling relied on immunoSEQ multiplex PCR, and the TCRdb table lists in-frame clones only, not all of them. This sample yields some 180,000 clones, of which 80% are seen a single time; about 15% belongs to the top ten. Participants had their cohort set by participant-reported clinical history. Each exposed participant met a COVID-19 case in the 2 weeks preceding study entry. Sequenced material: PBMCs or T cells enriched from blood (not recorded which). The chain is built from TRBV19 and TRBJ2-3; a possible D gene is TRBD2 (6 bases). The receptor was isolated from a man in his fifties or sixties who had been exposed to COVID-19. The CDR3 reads CASSYGSGSDTQYF. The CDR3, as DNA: TGTGCCAGTAGTTACGGGAGTGGTTCCGATACGCAGTATTTT.